Each of the 32 T cell receptor beta chains below was sequenced from the same sample in a study of T cell repertoires in cytomegalovirus infection. Each CDR3 protein gets one entry after TCRdb re-called the reads with MiXCR. The sample carries about 440,000 distinct CDR3 sequences, roughly 30% recorded once. What was sequenced was PBMCs. The receptors come from a human donor in good health (CMV status not recorded). Some clones in this sample may be carry-over from other donors' samples.

In the case of this clonotype: The CDR3 does not close with the conserved phenylalanine or tryptophan, likely indicating a read error. V and J are TRBV7-2 and TRBJ2-5; 10 bases are shared with TRBD2. The junction had 10 bases not matched to a gene; V was cut back by 5 bases and J by 7 bases. This CDR3 region has 15 residues. CDR1 and CDR2 (germline): SGHTA, FQGNSA. The CDR3 DNA reads as TGTGCCAGCAGCCCTCGGGGAGCGGGGGGGGGGACCCAGTACTTA. As protein: CASSPRGAGGGTQYL.

The CDR3 loop reads CSATRTADYGYTF. The CDR3 bases are TGCAGTGCCACCCGGACCGCCGACTATGGCTACACCTTC. The V and J genes are TRBV20-1 and TRBJ1-2; D gene uncertain. This CDR3 region has 13 residues. In germline, CDR1 is DFQATT, CDR2 SNEGSKA (reference sequence). The V end was cut by 6 bases, the J end by 3 bases, with 14 bases between.

This clonotype was counted only a few times. The CDR3 sequence is CATPRPKYGYTF. The DNA of the CDR3 is TGTGCCACCCCTAGACCGAAATATGGCTACACCTTC. The gene calls are TRBV24-1 and TRBJ1-2, with D unresolved. The CDR3 extends over 12 amino acids. Deletions cut 9 bases from V and 5 bases from J, with 12 bases between. CDR1 is KGHDR, CDR2 SFDVKD, per germline.

The chain has TRBV2 and TRBJ2-1; 8 nucleotides agree with TRBD1. V lost 10 bases and J lost 7; bases outside the gene matches: 6. The CDR3 consists of 12 residues. The V gene's germline CDR1 is SNHLY and CDR2 FYNNEI. Written as DNA, the CDR3 is TGTGCCACCCTGGACAGGGTTAATGAGCAGTTCTTC. Residues: CATLDRVNEQFF.

This clonotype was detected ten times or more. The rearrangement joins TRBV19 to TRBJ2-2; the D is unclear. Trimming stripped 5 bases from V and 1 base from J, with 5 bases between. The CDR3 loop spans 13 amino acids. Germline CDR1 is LNHDA and CDR2 is SQIVND (reference sequence). CDR3 protein: CASSPWNTGELFF. In nucleotides, the CDR3 is TGTGCCAGTAGTCCCTGGAACACCGGGGAGCTGTTTTTT. Complete variable domain (other parts from reference TRBV19 and TRBJ2-2): DGGITQSPKYLFRKEGQNVTLSCEQNLNHDAMYWYRQDPGQGLRLIYYSQIVNDFQKGDIAEGYSVSREKKESFPLTVTSAQKNPTAFYLCASSPWNTGELFFGEGSRLTVL.

This clonotype came up many times. This CDR3 reads CASSLGLLATEEQYF. The CDR3, as DNA: TGTGCCAGCAGCTTAGGTCTACTAGCGACAGAAGAGCAGTACTTC. The chain has TRBV7-9 and TRBJ2-7; 7 nucleotides align to TRBD2. Per germline, CDR1 SEHNR and CDR2 FQNEAQ (reference sequence). V shed 1 base and J 7 bases; nucleotides not matched to a gene: 10. This CDR3 has 15 residues.

The chain links TRBV7-6 to TRBJ2-1; 10 nucleotides match TRBD2. There are 16 residues in the CDR3. V gave up 5 bases and J gave up 7 bases; unmatched junction bases: 11. Germline CDR1 is SGHVS and CDR2 is FNYEAQ. The CDR3: CASSLLAGGRGNEQFF. As DNA, the CDR3 is TGTGCCAGCAGCCTCTTAGCGGGGGGCCGGGGGAATGAGCAGTTCTTC.

The rearrangement links TRBV19 to TRBJ2-3; perhaps TRBD2 as D (6 bases). The CDR3 loop spans 15 amino acids. CDR1 is LNHDA and CDR2 is SQIVND in the germline V gene (reference sequence). The V end lost 3 bases, the J end lost 0 bases, and 10 bases lay between the germline ends. CDR3 bases: TGTGCCAGTAGTATTGGGGGGACTAGCACAGATACGCAGTATTTT. Residues: CASSIGGTSTDTQYF. The full variable domain, its missing parts supplied by reference TRBV19 and TRBJ2-3, is DGGITQSPKYLFRKEGQNVTLSCEQNLNHDAMYWYRQDPGQGLRLIYYSQIVNDFQKGDIAEGYSVSREKKESFPLTVTSAQKNPTAFYLCASSIGGTSTDTQYFGPGTRLTVL.

The chain recombines TRBV12-3 or TRBV12-4 with TRBJ2-3; tentative D call: TRBD1 (6 bases). The V and J ends lost 1 base and 5 bases respectively, with 10 bases between them. The CDR3 is 14 amino acids. The CDR3 nucleotides are TGTGCCAGCAGTTTAGTAACAGGGCTAGATACGCAGTATTTT. Its translation: CASSLVTGLDTQYF.

The CDR3: CSARSTTGGLTNEKLFF. CDR3 nucleotides: TGCAGTGCTAGGAGCACGACAGGGGGCTTAACTAATGAAAAACTGTTTTTT. The chain couples TRBV20-1 to TRBJ1-4; 10 bases align to TRBD1. With V trimmed by 3 bases and J by 1 base, 8 bases remained unmatched. The length of the CDR3 is 17 residues. Germline CDR1 reads DFQATT; CDR2 reads SNEGSKA (reference sequence).

Only one count was recorded for this clonotype. The chain is built from TRBV6-2 or TRBV6-3 and TRBJ2-7; 12 nucleotides agree with TRBD2. V shed 5 bases and J 5 bases; nucleotides not matched to a gene: 7. The CDR3 totals 15 residues. Germline V gives CDR1 MNHEY, CDR2 SVGEGT. DNA of the CDR3: TGTGCCAGCAGTGCCGAACTAGCGGGGGGACACGAGCAGTACTTC. It encodes CASSAELAGGHEQYF.

The count of this clonotype is one. The rearrangement links TRBV7-9 to TRBJ1-4, with 8 bases fitting TRBD1. The length of the CDR3 is 17 residues. Germline V gene sequence: CDR1 SEHNR, CDR2 FQNEAQ (reference sequence). Germline trimming cut 1 base from V and 11 bases from J; bases unmatched to any gene: 15. CDR3 in DNA: TGTGCCAGCAGCTTAGACCGTGACAGGGGAGGGGAGAGGAAACTGTTTTTT. It specifies CASSLDRDRGGERKLFF.

J is TRBJ2-3 and V is TRBV30; unclear D gene. V was pared by 6 bases and J by 4 bases, with 14 bases between. Looked up from germline, CDR1 is GTSNPN and CDR2 is SVGIG (reference sequence). This CDR3 has 13 residues. DNA for the CDR3: TGTGCCTGCAAACCCCTCGGGCCAGATACGCAGTATTTT. Residues: CACKPLGPDTQYF.

The sample holds many counts of this clonotype. This sequence joins TRBV7-2 and TRBJ1-2; TRBD1 is a possible D gene (5 bases). This CDR3 comprises 15 residues. Trimming took 1 base from V and 4 from J, leaving 13 bases between them. The V gene's germline CDR1 is SGHTA and CDR2 FQGNSA. The CDR3 DNA follows: TGTGCCAGCAGCTTAGGTGGGGCGGTTTTCTATGGCTACACCTTC. Its translation: CASSLGGAVFYGYTF.

This rearrangement joins TRBV4-2 to TRBJ1-1; maybe TRBD1 (6 bases). The germline CDR1 and CDR2 sequences are LGHNA and YNFKEQ. The length of the CDR3 is 15 residues. With 4 bases removed from V and 5 bases from J, the gap between germline ends came to 17 bases. In DNA form, the CDR3 reads TGTGCCAGCAGCCCTGTCCCAGGGGCCGGGACTGAAGCTTTCTTT. Translation gives CASSPVPGAGTEAFF.

V is TRBV28 and J is TRBJ2-2; D is uncertain. V was trimmed by 4 bases and J by 6 bases, leaving 12 bases between them. CDR1 and CDR2 (germline): MDHEN, SYDVKM. CDR3 length: 14 residues. The CDR3 bases are TGTGCCAGCAGTTCCCGAAAGGGATCCGGGGAGCTGTTTTTT. It specifies CASSSRKGSGELFF. The complete variable domain, with remaining parts taken from reference TRBV28 and TRBJ2-2, reads DVKVTQSSRYLVKRTGEKVFLECVQDMDHENMFWYRQDPGLGLRLIYFSYDVKMKEKGDIPEGYSVSREKKERFSLILESASTNQTSMYLCASSSRKGSGELFFGEGSRLTVL.

J is TRBJ1-1 and V is TRBV12-3 or TRBV12-4; no clear D gene. Trimming removed 5 bases from V and 1 base from J, with 8 bases in between. The CDR3 has 13 amino acids. CDR3 in amino acids: CASSNYPNTEAFF. The CDR3 DNA reads TGTGCCAGCAGTAATTACCCGAACACTGAAGCTTTCTTT.

The chain combines TRBV14 with TRBJ2-7, with 7 positions matching TRBD1. Germline CDR1 reads SGHDN; CDR2 reads FVKESK. The CDR3 extends over 14 amino acids. The V gene end was trimmed by 0 bases and the J gene end by 9 bases; junction bases not matched to a gene: 8. The CDR3 protein is CASSQDDIWTGQYF. In DNA, the CDR3 is TGTGCCAGCAGCCAAGATGACATATGGACAGGGCAGTACTTC.

This chain's CDR3 is CSVEEGGHYGYTF. The CDR3 nucleotides are TGCAGCGTTGAAGAGGGCGGCCACTATGGCTACACCTTC. The rearrangement links TRBV29-1 to TRBJ1-2; D not certain. Trimming left V 0 bases short and J 3 bases short, with 8 bases between. In germline, CDR1 is SQVTM, CDR2 ANQGSEA. This CDR3 is built from 13 residues.

The rearrangement links TRBV5-6 to TRBJ1-1; 7 bases are shared with TRBD1. The V gene's germline CDR1 is SGHDT and CDR2 YYEEEE. V gave up 2 bases and J gave up 0 bases; unmatched junction bases: 4. The CDR3 spans 15 residues. The CDR3 region has the DNA TGTGCCAGCAGCTTTTTTACAGGGGTGAACACTGAAGCTTTCTTT. Protein: CASSFFTGVNTEAFF. Together with reference TRBV5-6 and TRBJ1-1, the CDR3 gives the full variable domain: DAGVTQSPTHLIKTRGQQVTLRCSPKSGHDTVSWYQQALGQGPQFIFQYYEEEERQRGNFPDRFSGHQFPNYSSELNVNALLLGDSALYLCASSFFTGVNTEAFFGQGTRLTVV.

The gene calls are TRBV2 and TRBJ1-1; D uncertain. The length of the CDR3 is 13 residues. V was shortened by 9 bases and J by 6 bases, with 17 bases between the two germline ends. In germline, CDR1 is SNHLY, CDR2 FYNNEI. The CDR3, as DNA: TGTGCCAGAAGTTTCGAGCGGGGTGCTGAAGCTTTCTTT. Protein product: CARSFERGAEAFF.

This clonotype was seen more than once but under ten times. This sequence joins TRBV14 and TRBJ1-1; possible D gene TRBD1, 5 bases. The V gene lost 2 bases and the J gene lost 10 bases, with 20 bases spanning the gap. Germline assignment: CDR1 SGHDN and CDR2 FVKESK. The CDR3 covers 15 residues. The CDR3 DNA follows: TGTGCCAGCAGCCAACCGGGACCGGCCGCCGCTGGAGCTTTCTTT. Protein: CASSQPGPAAAGAFF.

This clonotype turned up a few times. The V gene is TRBV5-6, the J gene TRBJ2-7; D unclear. This CDR3 has 13 residues. The germline V gene has CDR1 SGHDT and CDR2 YYEEEE. Trimming shortened V by 1 base and J by 3 bases, and 8 bases separated the two germline ends. The chain's CDR3 is CASSLSSVYEQYF. The CDR3 DNA reads TGTGCCAGCAGCTTGTCGTCGGTCTACGAGCAGTACTTC. Using reference TRBV5-6 and TRBJ2-7 for the parts outside the CDR3, the full variable domain is DAGVTQSPTHLIKTRGQQVTLRCSPKSGHDTVSWYQQALGQGPQFIFQYYEEEERQRGNFPDRFSGHQFPNYSSELNVNALLLGDSALYLCASSLSSVYEQYFGPGTRLTVT.

This chain connects TRBV4-1 to TRBJ2-3, with 11 bases identical to TRBD2. The CDR3 is 15 residues long. J gave up 3 bases and V 2 bases, and 1 base lay outside the gene matches. Looked up from germline, CDR1 is MGHRA and CDR2 is YSYEKL. This CDR3 reads CASSQRLAGTDTQYF. The CDR3 region has the DNA TGCGCCAGCAGCCAAAGACTAGCGGGAACAGATACGCAGTATTTT.

In this sample, this clonotype turned up a few times. The gene calls are TRBV19 and TRBJ1-1, with D unresolved. CDR1 and CDR2 (germline): LNHDA, SQIVND (reference sequence). The CDR3 contains 16 residues. V lost 4 bases and J lost 2, with 17 bases in between. CDR3 DNA sequence: TGTGCCAGTAGTACTGACATGAGCCCACGAAACACTGAAGCTTTCTTT. Translating gives CASSTDMSPRNTEAFF.

The chain carries TRBV7-9 and TRBJ1-4; D is unclear. This CDR3 region has 12 residues. Germline lookup yields CDR1 SEHNR and CDR2 FQNEAQ (reference sequence). V lost 5 bases and J 14 bases, leaving 15 bases between the germline ends. As DNA, the CDR3 is TGTGCCAGCAGCCACCAGACACCTTACCTGTTTTTT. Translation gives CASSHQTPYLFF.

The chain has TRBV6-1 and TRBJ2-2; D not resolved. The V and J ends lost 6 bases and 2 bases respectively, with 10 bases between them. The CDR3 sequence is 14 residues long. Germline assignment: CDR1 MNHNS and CDR2 SASEGT. CDR3 residues: CASRLITNTGELFF. The CDR3 region has the DNA TGTGCCAGCAGATTAATCACTAACACCGGGGAGCTGTTTTTT.

Comment on this clonotype: Being one base from a much bigger clone, this may be a read error. This sequence joins TRBV19 and TRBJ2-5; perhaps TRBD2 as D (5 bases). The CDR3 is made up of 16 amino acids. CDR1 is LNHDA and CDR2 is SQIVND in the germline V gene (reference sequence). CDR3 sequence reads: CASSTRSRGNQDTQYF. In DNA, the CDR3 is TGTGCCAGTAGTACCCGAAGCAGAGGGAACCAAGATACCCAGTACTTC.

This clonotype was seen once. Mismatch with germline at one junction end may stem from a read error. The rearrangement uses TRBV5-1 and TRBJ2-6, with D possibly called TRBD1 or TRBD2 (5 bases each). CDR1 is SGHRS and CDR2 is YFSETQ in the germline V gene. The CDR3 sequence is 15 residues long. In DNA, the CDR3 is TGCGACAGCAGCTTGGATTACCCCGGGGCCAACGGCCTGCCTTTC. This gives the protein CDSSLDYPGANGLPF.

This clonotype has more than one count but fewer than ten. The genes are TRBV5-6 and TRBJ2-7, with D perhaps matching TRBD1 (6 bases). CDR3 size: 14 residues. In germline, CDR1 is SGHDT, CDR2 YYEEEE. With 3 bases removed from V and 7 bases from J, the gap between germline ends came to 17 bases. The CDR3 is CASSWGRKVGEQYF. CDR3 nucleotides: TGTGCCAGCAGCTGGGGGCGGAAAGTGGGGGAGCAGTACTTC.

The chain uses TRBV20-1 and TRBJ1-1, with D possibly TRBD1 on 5 matching bases. The CDR3 length is 13 residues. Germline CDR1 and CDR2: DFQATT and SNEGSKA (reference sequence). The V and J ends lost 6 bases and 2 bases respectively, with 13 bases between them. CDR3 in DNA: TGCAGTGCACCGCGGGGGTATAACACTGAAGCTTTCTTT. This encodes CSAPRGYNTEAFF.

This clonotype has only a few counts. This chain uses TRBV6-4 with TRBJ2-3; 7 bases line up with TRBD2. Germline V CDR1 and CDR2: MRHNA, SNTAGT. The V and J ends lost 0 bases and 4 bases, in that order; junction bases with no gene match: 1. The CDR3 covers 14 residues. The CDR3 DNA sequence: TGTGCCAGCAGTGACTCGGGGGGGGCAGATACGCAGTATTTT. Its protein is CASSDSGGADTQYF.